This T cell receptor beta chain comes out of a study of blood T cell repertoires in COVID-19. Between the trimmed V and J ends, which lost 6 bases and 3 bases, there was a span of 4 bases. The germline V gene encodes CDR1 SNHLY and CDR2 FYNNEI. The CDR3 extends over 11 amino acids. Assay: immunoSEQ multiplex PCR; the TCRdb copy retains only in-frame clones and omits some. The table records roughly 200,000 clones, about 83% of them present only once. V usage is TRBV2 and J usage is TRBJ2-3; no clear D gene. The clonotype was recovered from a man between 40 and 49 years old with active or convalescent COVID-19. Sequencing was done on a sample of peripheral blood. CDR3 in DNA: TGTGCCAGCAGCTTGACAGATACGCAGTATTTT. Encoded protein: CASSLTDTQYF.